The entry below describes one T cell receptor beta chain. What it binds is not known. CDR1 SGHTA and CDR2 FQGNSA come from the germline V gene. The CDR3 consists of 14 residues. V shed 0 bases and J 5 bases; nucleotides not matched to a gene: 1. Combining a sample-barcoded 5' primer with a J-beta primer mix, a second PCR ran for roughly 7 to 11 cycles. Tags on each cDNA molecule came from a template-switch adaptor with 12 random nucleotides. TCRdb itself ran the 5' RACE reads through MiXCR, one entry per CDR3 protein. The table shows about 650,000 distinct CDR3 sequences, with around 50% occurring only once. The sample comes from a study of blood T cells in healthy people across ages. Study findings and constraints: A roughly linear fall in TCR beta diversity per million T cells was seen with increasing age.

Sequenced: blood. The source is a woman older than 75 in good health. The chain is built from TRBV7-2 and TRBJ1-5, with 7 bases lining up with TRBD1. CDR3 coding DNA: TGTGCCAGCAGCTTAGCAGGGGGCGATCAGCCCCAGCATTTT. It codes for CASSLAGGDQPQHF.